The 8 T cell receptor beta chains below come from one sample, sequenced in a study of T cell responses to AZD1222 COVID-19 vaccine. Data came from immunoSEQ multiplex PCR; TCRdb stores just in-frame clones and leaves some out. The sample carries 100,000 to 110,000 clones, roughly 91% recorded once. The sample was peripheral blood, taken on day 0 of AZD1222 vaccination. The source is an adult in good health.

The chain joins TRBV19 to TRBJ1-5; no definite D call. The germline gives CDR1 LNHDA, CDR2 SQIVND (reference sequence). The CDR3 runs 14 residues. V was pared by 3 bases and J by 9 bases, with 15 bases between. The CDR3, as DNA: TGTGCCAGTAGTATGGCAACTGACCAATGGCCCCAGCATTTT. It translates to CASSMATDQWPQHF.

Here the CDR3 reads CASSPKRGSSYNEQFF. In DNA, the CDR3 is TGTGCCAGCAGTCCCAAAAGGGGGAGCTCCTACAATGAGCAGTTCTTC. The V and J genes are TRBV27 and TRBJ2-1, with D perhaps matching TRBD1 (6 bases). This CDR3 comprises 16 residues. V lost 5 bases, J lost 0 bases, and 14 bases lay in between. Germline CDR1 reads MNHEY; CDR2 reads SMNVEV (reference sequence).

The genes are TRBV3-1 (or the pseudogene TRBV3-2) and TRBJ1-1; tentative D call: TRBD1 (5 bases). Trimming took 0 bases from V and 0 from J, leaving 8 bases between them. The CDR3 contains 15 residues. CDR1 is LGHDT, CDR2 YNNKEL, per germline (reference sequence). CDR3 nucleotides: TGTGCCAGCAGCCAAGAGGAGGGGCTGAACACTGAAGCTTTCTTT. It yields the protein CASSQEEGLNTEAFF.

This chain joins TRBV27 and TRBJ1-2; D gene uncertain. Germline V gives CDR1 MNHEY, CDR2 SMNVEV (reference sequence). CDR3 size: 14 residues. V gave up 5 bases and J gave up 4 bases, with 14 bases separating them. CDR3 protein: CASSPFGQTYGYTF. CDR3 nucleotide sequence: TGTGCCAGCAGTCCCTTCGGGCAGACCTATGGCTACACCTTC.

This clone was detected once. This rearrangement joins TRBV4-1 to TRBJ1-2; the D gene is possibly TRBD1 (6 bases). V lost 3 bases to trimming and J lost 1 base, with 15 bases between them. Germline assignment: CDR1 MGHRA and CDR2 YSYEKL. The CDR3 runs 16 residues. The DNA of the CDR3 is TGCGCCAGCAGCCATCCCGGACAGATCCTTAACTATGGCTACACCTTC. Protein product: CASSHPGQILNYGYTF.

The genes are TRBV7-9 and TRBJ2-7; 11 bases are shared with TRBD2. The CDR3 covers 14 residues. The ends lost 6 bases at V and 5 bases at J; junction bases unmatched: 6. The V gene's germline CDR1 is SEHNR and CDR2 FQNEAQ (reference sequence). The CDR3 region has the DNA TGTGCCAGCAGTTCTAGCGGGAGGAGCAACGAGCAGTACTTC. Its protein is CASSSSGRSNEQYF.

The CDR3: CASSLNRGLFYEQYF. The CDR3 coding sequence is TGTGCCAGCAGCCTGAACAGGGGGCTTTTCTACGAGCAGTACTTC. The V call is TRBV28, the J call TRBJ2-7; 9 nucleotides align to TRBD1. Per germline, CDR1 MDHEN and CDR2 SYDVKM. The CDR3 length is 15 residues. V trimming: 6 bases; J trimming: 3 bases; junction bases outside the gene matches: 9.

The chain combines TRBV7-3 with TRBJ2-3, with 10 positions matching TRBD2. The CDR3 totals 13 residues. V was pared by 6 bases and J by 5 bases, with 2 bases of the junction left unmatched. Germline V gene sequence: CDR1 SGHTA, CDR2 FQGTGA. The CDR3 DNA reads TGTGCCAGCAGGCTAGCGGGAGAAGATACGCAGTATTTT. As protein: CASRLAGEDTQYF.